One and the same sample provided the 13 T cell receptor beta chains below, sequenced in a study of cytomegalovirus exposure and HLA in healthy donors. Both 60 Vbeta primers and 13 Jbeta primers went into the PCR. The protocol was immunoSEQ multiplex PCR, while the TCRdb copy is restricted to in-frame clones and leaves out a portion. The table includes 150,000 to 250,000 clones, around 83% detected once. Sequencing was done on a sample of PBMCs. The receptors stem from a woman in her 50s in good health and CMV-seropositive.

The rearrangement links TRBV5-4 to TRBJ2-1; tentative D call: TRBD1 (5 bases). CDR1 and CDR2 from the germline V gene are SGHNT and YYREEE (reference sequence). V was cut by 0 bases and J by 2 bases, with 9 bases left in between. The CDR3 loop spans 15 amino acids. The CDR3: CASSLDRFTYNEQFF. The CDR3, as DNA: TGTGCCAGCAGCTTGGACAGGTTCACCTACAATGAGCAGTTCTTC.

About this clone: At one end, the junction sequence differs from germline, possibly due to a read error. The gene calls are TRBV5-5 and TRBJ2-6; a possible D gene is TRBD2 (6 bases). This CDR3 has 14 amino acids. Germline V gene data show CDR1 as SGHKS and CDR2 as YYEKEE (reference sequence). CDR3 residues: CASSGGTGANGLTF. In nucleotides, the CDR3 is TGTGCCAGCAGCGGGGGGACTGGGGCCAACGGCCTGACTTTC.

Remarks on this clone: Other DNA sequences in this specimen translate into the identical CDR3. The rearrangement joins TRBV7-6 to TRBJ1-5; D unclear. Germline V gives CDR1 SGHVS, CDR2 FNYEAQ. Trimming pared 3 bases from V and 4 bases from J, leaving 7 bases between. This CDR3 contains 13 residues. The DNA of the CDR3 is TGTGCCAGCAGCTTGGCTTTAAATCAGCCCCAGCATTTT. Protein: CASSLALNQPQHF.

V usage is TRBV19 and J usage is TRBJ2-1, with a weak D call TRBD2 (5 bases). The CDR3 is 13 residues long. The V end lost 3 bases, the J end lost 12 bases, and 15 bases lay between the germline ends. Germline V gene data show CDR1 as LNHDA and CDR2 as SQIVND (reference sequence). CDR3 loop: CASSIVARGLQFF. The CDR3 DNA reads TGTGCCAGTAGTATCGTAGCGAGAGGTTTGCAGTTCTTC.

As regards this clone: A junction boundary mismatches the germline segment, possibly from a read error. The chain combines TRBV7-7 with TRBJ2-5; 7 bases are shared with TRBD2. Germline values: CDR1 SSHAT, CDR2 FNYEAQ (reference sequence). This CDR3 is 16 amino acids long. CDR3 bases: TGTGCTAGCAGCTTAGGTGGCGGGGGAGGACAAGAGACCCAGTACTTC. The encoded protein is CASSLGGGGGQETQYF.

The chain links TRBV7-8 to TRBJ2-5; D might be TRBD2 (7 bases). Trimming shortened V by 1 base and J by 2 bases, and 14 bases separated the two germline ends. Germline CDR1 is SGHVS and CDR2 is FQNEAQ. This CDR3 spans 16 amino acids. The CDR3 sequence: CASSLVGGRGQETQYF. Written as DNA, the CDR3 is TGTGCCAGCAGCTTAGTCGGGGGGCGCGGGCAAGAGACCCAGTACTTC.

This clone was seen just once. Here the CDR3 reads CASSKGNEQFF. CDR3 nucleotides: TGTGCCTCGTCAAAGGGGAATGAGCAGTTCTTC. This chain links TRBV2 with TRBJ2-1; the D gene is possibly TRBD1 (5 bases). Germline CDR1 and CDR2: SNHLY and FYNNEI. CDR3 length: 11 amino acids. Trimming stripped 11 bases from V and 7 bases from J, with 12 bases between.

In this sample, this clone turned up a few times. This chain joins TRBV5-1 and TRBJ2-6; D is ambiguous. The CDR3 has 14 amino acids. Trimming took off 7 bases at V and 0 bases at J, with 8 bases between the two ends. Germline V gives CDR1 SGHRS, CDR2 YFSETQ. The CDR3 DNA is TGCGCCAGCTCCGCCAGCTCTGGGGCCAACGTCCTGACTTTC. This sequence encodes CASSASSGANVLTF.

V usage is TRBV12-5 and J usage is TRBJ2-5, with 12 bases matching TRBD1. Germline lookup yields CDR1 LGHNT and CDR2 FRNRAP. J was trimmed by 4 bases and V by 5 bases; bases with no gene match: 5. The CDR3 covers 15 residues. CDR3 sequence: CASGTGQGALETQYF. CDR3 coding DNA: TGTGCTAGTGGTACGGGACAGGGGGCTCTAGAGACCCAGTACTTC.

V gene TRBV28 combines with J gene TRBJ1-2; 7 nucleotides match TRBD1. The germline gives CDR1 MDHEN, CDR2 SYDVKM. With 5 bases clipped from V and 8 bases from J, the junction kept 5 bases outside the gene matches. The length of the CDR3 is 12 residues. CDR3 protein: CASSVTGVGYTF. The CDR3, as DNA: TGTGCCAGCAGTGTTACAGGGGTCGGCTACACCTTC.

The rearrangement joins TRBV7-9 to TRBJ1-2, with 12 nucleotides matching TRBD1. Germline CDR1 SEHNR, CDR2 FQNEAQ (reference sequence). The junction had 13 bases not matched to a gene; V was cut back by 8 bases and J by 12 bases. This CDR3 has 14 residues. The CDR3 here is CASGPPGQGAGDTF. In DNA, the CDR3 is TGTGCCAGCGGTCCCCCGGGACAGGGGGCGGGGGACACCTTC.

J is TRBJ2-3 and V is TRBV20-1; D not resolved. Germline lookup yields CDR1 DFQATT and CDR2 SNEGSKA (reference sequence). The CDR3 runs to 11 residues. V was shortened by 1 base and J by 6 bases, with 5 bases between the two germline ends. CDR3 region: CSARVLDTQYF. CDR3 sequence (DNA): TGCAGTGCTAGAGTTCTGGATACGCAGTATTTT.

Written as DNA, the CDR3 is TGTGCCAGCTCATCGTCAGGGCCCGGCTACACCTTC. It is translated as CASSSSGPGYTF. The rearrangement links TRBV18 to TRBJ1-2, with a tentative D call TRBD1 (5 bases). With 5 bases removed from V and 8 bases from J, the gap between germline ends came to 12 bases. The CDR3 covers 12 residues. The germline V gene has CDR1 KGHSH and CDR2 LQKENI.